This is a list of T cell receptor beta chains from one sample in a study of beta chain features in type 1 diabetes. Using immunoSEQ multiplex PCR, the repertoire was profiled, and TCRdb retains in-frame clones only, with some absent. The repertoire holds about 110,000 clones, with 40% as singletons. The sequencing sample was made of stem cell memory CD4+ T cells from blood. These receptors were obtained from a woman in her late teens or twenties in good health. CDR3s include the opening cysteine and the closing phenylalanine or tryptophan. The D gene is left open where the match is weak.

cdr3_aa: CASGSGGHEQYF
d_call: NA
j_call: TRBJ2-7
v_call: TRBV6-5
cdr3_length: 12

cdr3_aa: CASSKQTYNEQFF
d_call: NA
j_call: TRBJ2-1
v_call: TRBV5-1
cdr3_length: 13

cdr3_aa: CASSQDAARVYFYNEQFF
d_call: NA
j_call: TRBJ2-1
v_call: TRBV14
cdr3_length: 18

cdr3_aa: CAWSGPSREPYEQYF
d_call: TRBD2
j_call: TRBJ2-7
v_call: TRBV30
cdr3_length: 15

cdr3_aa: CASSLVAGGTSGEQFF
d_call: TRBD1
j_call: TRBJ2-1
v_call: TRBV11-2
cdr3_length: 16

cdr3_aa: CASRVSGTTSPKNEQFF
d_call: TRBD2
j_call: TRBJ2-1
v_call: TRBV5-1
cdr3_length: 17

cdr3_aa: CASSEGGAGPYNEQFF
d_call: NA
j_call: TRBJ2-1
v_call: TRBV10-2
cdr3_length: 16

cdr3_aa: CASSPDRESYNEQFF
d_call: TRBD1
j_call: TRBJ2-1
v_call: TRBV5-1
cdr3_length: 15

cdr3_aa: CASSGGGRAGETQYF
d_call: TRBD2
j_call: TRBJ2-5
v_call: TRBV2
cdr3_length: 15

cdr3_aa: CATSRARGRNEQFF
d_call: NA
j_call: TRBJ2-1
v_call: TRBV15
cdr3_length: 14

cdr3_aa: CASSVQGAEQFF
d_call: NA
j_call: TRBJ2-1
v_call: TRBV2
cdr3_length: 12